The clone carrying this TCR beta chain was found many times. The data originate from a study of blood T cells in healthy people across ages. Trimming shortened V by 0 bases and J by 2 bases, and 15 bases separated the two germline ends. This CDR3 region has 18 residues. CDR1 and CDR2 from the germline V gene are SGDLS and YYNGEE. Then a second PCR, running roughly 6 to 11 cycles, was carried out with a sample-barcoded 5' primer and a J-beta primer mix. TCRdb analysed the 5' RACE reads with MiXCR anew, one entry per CDR3 protein. Here the sample spans hundreds of thousands of distinct CDR3 sequences, 32% being singletons. Per sample, extraction of total RNA gave at least 5 micrograms in every case.

The rearrangement links TRBV9 to TRBJ2-6, with D uncertain. This sequence originates from a woman over 75 in good health. The sequenced sample consisted of blood. The CDR3 DNA reads as TGTGCCAGCAGCGTAGCTGAAAGGCTTCCTCCTGGGGCCAACGTCCTGACTTTC. It specifies CASSVAERLPPGANVLTF.